This is a list of T cell receptor beta chains from one sample in a study of blood T cell repertoires in COVID-19. Clones were sequenced by immunoSEQ multiplex PCR, and TCRdb holds only the in-frame ones, with some missing. The table includes fewer than 350,000 clones, around four fifths detected once. Sequenced material: peripheral blood. Receptors were obtained from a woman aged 45-59 years with active or convalescent COVID-19. Each CDR3 is given with its conserved first and last residue. The order of the fields is clone size, V gene, J gene, D gene, CDR3 protein, CDR3 DNA. A D gene is named only where the DNA matches it firmly. Expanded clones get a size class; other rows say once, few or many, or leave the size out.

size: -; V: TRBV7-2; J: TRBJ2-7; D: TRBD2; CDR3: CASSQELAGVGEQYF; DNA: TGTGCCAGCAGCCAGGAGCTAGCGGGAGTGGGTGAGCAGTACTTC
size: -; V: TRBV7-9; J: TRBJ1-4; D: TRBD1; CDR3: CASSHAGGPNEKLFF; DNA: TGTGCCAGCAGCCACGCAGGGGGCCCTAATGAAAAACTGTTTTTT
size: -; V: TRBV27; J: TRBJ2-7; D: -; CDR3: CASSSQRNSYEQYF; DNA: TGTGCCAGCAGTTCCCAGCGGAACTCCTACGAGCAGTACTTC
size: -; V: TRBV5-4; J: TRBJ2-1; D: TRBD1; CDR3: CASSLGRQGVYNEQFF; DNA: TGTGCCAGCAGCTTGGGGAGGCAGGGGGTCTACAATGAGCAGTTCTTC
size: -; V: TRBV19; J: TRBJ1-1; D: -; CDR3: CASIYGGREAFF; DNA: TGTGCCAGTATTTACGGGGGGCGAGAAGCTTTCTTT
size: -; V: TRBV28; J: TRBJ1-5; D: TRBD1; CDR3: CASSPGDRGHQPQHF; DNA: TGTGCCAGCAGTCCCGGGGACAGGGGGCATCAGCCCCAGCATTTT
size: -; V: TRBV7-9; J: TRBJ1-4; D: -; CDR3: CASSVQGSGEKLFF; DNA: TGTGCCAGCAGCGTCCAGGGGAGCGGTGAAAAACTGTTTTTT
size: -; V: TRBV28; J: TRBJ2-6; D: -; CDR3: CASKTGGSGANVLTF; DNA: TGTGCCAGCAAGACCGGGGGCTCTGGGGCCAACGTCCTGACTTTC
size: -; V: TRBV6-5; J: TRBJ1-1; D: -; CDR3: CASSYSAGGRDTEAFF; DNA: TGTGCCAGCAGTTACTCCGCGGGGGGGCGGGACACTGAAGCTTTCTTT
size: -; V: TRBV19; J: TRBJ1-5; D: -; CDR3: CASSIAHLSQGIINQPQHF; DNA: TGTGCCAGTAGTATAGCCCACCTTTCGCAGGGGATAATCAATCAGCCCCAGCATTTT
size: -; V: TRBV5-6; J: TRBJ1-3; D: TRBD1; CDR3: CASSSGGSGNTIYF; DNA: TGTGCCAGCAGTTCAGGGGGTAGTGGAAACACCATATATTTT
size: -; V: TRBV15; J: TRBJ2-3; D: TRBD2; CDR3: CATSRALAGFSTDTQYF; DNA: TGTGCCACCAGCAGAGCGTTAGCGGGATTCAGCACAGATACGCAGTATTTT
size: -; V: TRBV18; J: TRBJ1-4; D: -; CDR3: CASSRQATNEKLFF; DNA: TGTGCCAGCTCCCGACAGGCAACTAATGAAAAACTGTTTTTT
size: -; V: TRBV19; J: TRBJ1-5; D: -; CDR3: CASGEGKLQPQHF; DNA: TGTGCCAGCGGGGAAGGGAAGTTGCAGCCCCAGCATTTT
size: -; V: TRBV5-8; J: TRBJ1-5; D: -; CDR3: CAGGRFNQPQHF; DNA: TGTGCCGGAGGAAGATTTAATCAGCCCCAGCATTTT
size: once; V: TRBV5-1; J: TRBJ1-1; D: TRBD1; CDR3: CASLPRPGTGNTEAFF; DNA: TGCGCCAGCCTCCCTCGTCCCGGGACAGGGAACACTGAAGCTTTCTTT
size: -; V: TRBV2; J: TRBJ2-1; D: TRBD2; CDR3: CASSDGLAGLNEQFF; DNA: TGTGCCAGCAGTGACGGACTAGCGGGACTCAATGAGCAGTTCTTC
size: -; V: TRBV9; J: TRBJ2-1; D: TRBD2; CDR3: CASSPQTSGYNEQFF; DNA: TGTGCCAGCAGCCCTCAGACTAGCGGCTACAATGAGCAGTTCTTC
size: once; V: TRBV2; J: TRBJ2-4; D: -; CDR3: CASSDLTPRIQYF; DNA: TGTGCCAGCAGTGATTTAACCCCCAGGATTCAGTACTTC
size: -; V: TRBV5-1; J: TRBJ2-7; D: TRBD2; CDR3: CASSSTGLGASGINEQYF; DNA: TGCGCCAGCAGCTCGACCGGGCTCGGGGCTAGCGGGATTAACGAGCAGTACTTC
size: once; V: TRBV2; J: TRBJ2-1; D: -; CDR3: CASSGPYLNEQFF; DNA: TGTGCCAGCAGTGGCCCTTACTTGAATGAGCAGTTCTTC
size: once; V: TRBV18; J: TRBJ2-7; D: TRBD2; CDR3: CASSPGGAGLFDEQYF; DNA: TGTGCCAGCTCACCAGGAGGGGCGGGACTATTCGACGAGCAGTACTTC
size: once; V: TRBV27; J: TRBJ2-7; D: TRBD2; CDR3: CASSLWLAGGTEQYF; DNA: TGTGCCAGCAGTTTATGGCTAGCGGGAGGGACCGAGCAGTACTTC
size: once; V: TRBV19; J: TRBJ2-2; D: -; CDR3: CAVVSGTGELFF; DNA: TGTGCCGTCGTCAGCGGGACCGGGGAGCTGTTTTTT
size: -; V: TRBV4-1; J: TRBJ2-1; D: -; CDR3: CASSQGTGVVNEQFF; DNA: TGCGCCAGCAGCCAAGGGACGGGGGTGGTGAATGAGCAGTTCTTC
size: -; V: TRBV11-3; J: TRBJ2-1; D: TRBD1; CDR3: CASSFTGDNEQFF; DNA: TGTGCCAGCAGCTTCACAGGGGATAATGAGCAGTTCTTC
size: -; V: TRBV7-9; J: TRBJ2-3; D: -; CDR3: CASSLTGTDTQYF; DNA: TGTGCCAGCAGCTTAACGGGGACAGATACGCAGTATTTT
size: -; V: TRBV2; J: TRBJ2-7; D: -; CDR3: CASSPFYEQYF; DNA: TGTGCCAGCAGCCCGTTCTACGAGCAGTACTTC
size: -; V: TRBV6-1; J: TRBJ1-2; D: -; CDR3: CASSEEAGPNYGYTF; DNA: TGTGCCAGCAGTGAAGAGGCAGGGCCTAACTATGGCTACACCTTC
size: many; V: TRBV6-5; J: TRBJ1-5; D: -; CDR3: CASSLAVEPQHF; DNA: TGTGCCAGCAGTCTAGCGGTTGAGCCCCAGCATTTT
size: -; V: TRBV9; J: TRBJ2-1; D: -; CDR3: CASSEGGGGSFGEQFF; DNA: TGTGCCAGCAGCGAGGGGGGTGGCGGGAGTTTCGGAGAGCAGTTCTTC
size: -; V: TRBV5-4; J: TRBJ2-5; D: -; CDR3: CASSLGGGGETQYF; DNA: TGTGCCAGCAGCCTGGGGGGCGGGGGTGAGACCCAGTACTTC